Below, 24 T cell receptor beta chains from the same sample are listed, as sequenced in a study of blood T cells in healthy people across ages (dated by TCRdb to between 2014 and 2017). The library was generated by 5' RACE. The reads were generated on an Illumina HiSeq 2500. A second PCR of roughly 6 to 11 cycles was performed with a sample-barcoded 5' primer and a J-beta primer mix. The raw public reads went through TCRdb reprocessing: fastp at Q25, MiXCR clone calling, in-frame beta chains kept. Identical CDR3 proteins give one entry, which carries the most common genes and DNA. The sample yields 800,000 or so distinct CDR3 sequences; roughly 60% were counted once. The ten largest clones represent roughly 25% of the sample. Source material: blood. These receptors were obtained from a man aged 30 to 45 in good health.

The V call is TRBV20-1, the J call TRBJ2-5, with D maybe TRBD1 (5 bases). The closer fit of TRBJ2-7 to the DNA end suggests the J call may be wrong. This CDR3 contains 17 residues. Germline V gene lookup returns CDR1 DFQATT and CDR2 SNEGSKA (reference sequence). CDR3 sequence (DNA): TGCAGTGCTAGAGGACCCCCTACGACAGTTATCCCCTACGAGCAGTACTTC. Its translation is CSARGPPTTVIPYEQYF.

This clonotype was recorded a few times. The genes are TRBV12-3 or TRBV12-4 and TRBJ1-1; D uncertain. V lost 0 bases and J lost 0, with 8 bases in between. This CDR3 spans 15 amino acids. In DNA, the CDR3 is TGTGCCAGCAGTTTAGCCAGAGGGATGAACACTGAAGCTTTCTTT. It specifies CASSLARGMNTEAFF.

The chain carries TRBV6-6 and TRBJ2-1; weak D call: TRBD2 (5 bases). Trimming removed 0 bases at V and 6 bases at J, with 9 bases between. CDR1 is MNHNY and CDR2 is SVGAGI in the germline V gene (reference sequence). The CDR3 loop spans 14 amino acids. The CDR3 reads CASSYSTRGNEQFF. The CDR3 nucleotides read TGTGCCAGCAGTTACTCGACCCGGGGCAATGAGCAGTTCTTC.

The rearrangement joins TRBV6-2 or TRBV6-3 to TRBJ2-1, with TRBD1 identical over 9 bases. The CDR3 totals 15 residues. Germline CDR1 MNHEY, CDR2 SVGEGT. The ends lost 9 bases at V and 4 bases at J; junction bases unmatched: 10. CDR3 in amino acids: CASLNRDRAYNEQFF. The DNA of the CDR3 is TGTGCCAGTCTTAACCGGGACAGGGCATACAATGAGCAGTTCTTC.

This chain joins TRBV4-3 and TRBJ2-4; 7 bases are shared with TRBD2. Germline V gives CDR1 LGHNA, CDR2 YSLEER. The CDR3 covers 16 residues. Trimming removed 0 bases from V and 12 bases from J; junction bases left unmatched: 14. DNA for the CDR3: TGCGCCAGCAGCCAAGATGCTTCGGGAGGCCAGATTTATCAGTACTTC. Translation: CASSQDASGGQIYQYF.

This clonotype was found a few times. This chain's CDR3 is CASSQEVLSYEQYF. For the CDR3, the DNA is TGCGCCAGCAGCCAAGAAGTCCTTTCCTACGAGCAGTACTTC. The chain uses TRBV4-3 and TRBJ2-7; D is unclear. From germline, CDR1 is LGHNA and CDR2 YSLEER. Trimming took 0 bases from V and 1 from J, leaving 7 bases between them. The CDR3 is 14 residues long.

The chain has TRBV7-2 and TRBJ2-1; D may be TRBD1 (5 bases). CDR3 length: 11 amino acids. Between the trimmed V and J ends, which lost 5 bases and 10 bases, there was a span of 9 bases. Germline V gives CDR1 SGHTA, CDR2 FQGNSA. Here the CDR3 reads CASSPRTEQFF. CDR3 DNA sequence: TGTGCCAGCAGCCCCCGGACAGAGCAGTTCTTC.

The V call is TRBV4-2, the J call TRBJ2-1; 7 positions agree with TRBD1. Trimming cost V 4 bases and J 5 bases; bases outside gene matches: 5. The CDR3 loop spans 14 amino acids. CDR1 is LGHNA, CDR2 YNFKEQ, per germline. CDR3 nucleotides: TGTGCCAGCAGCCCGGGGACAGAGAACAATGAGCAGTTCTTC. This encodes CASSPGTENNEQFF.

This clonotype was seen a handful of times. A junction end diverges from the germline sequence, so it may reflect a read error. The rearrangement joins TRBV15 to TRBJ2-6; D may be TRBD1 (5 bases). The CDR3 covers 16 residues. Germline V gene lookup returns CDR1 LNHNV and CDR2 YYDKDF (reference sequence). The CDR3 region has the DNA TGTGCCACCAGTGGTGGACGGTACTCTGGGGCCAACGTTCTGACTTTC. Its protein product is CATSGGRYSGANVLTF.

V usage is TRBV6-2 or TRBV6-3 and J usage is TRBJ2-1; D could derive from TRBD1 or TRBD2 (6 bases each). The J call is in doubt because the DNA end fits TRBJ2-7 better. The germline V gene encodes CDR1 MNHEY and CDR2 SVGEGT. The CDR3 extends over 15 amino acids. The CDR3 DNA follows: TGTGCCAGCACTGAGGGGGGTTCTGGTTACAATGAGCAGTACTTC. Translation gives CASTEGGSGYNEQYF.

The chain is built from TRBV9 and TRBJ1-2; tentatively, D is TRBD1 (6 bases). The CDR3 sequence is 15 residues long. The V end lost 0 bases, the J end lost 8 bases, and 17 bases lay between the germline ends. Germline V CDR1 and CDR2: SGDLS, YYNGEE. CDR3 in amino acids: CASSVEAGAPLGYTF. CDR3 sequence (DNA): TGTGCCAGCAGCGTAGAGGCGGGGGCGCCTCTCGGCTACACCTTC.

This clonotype has more than one count but fewer than ten. The chain uses TRBV18 and TRBJ1-1; TRBD1 matches at 7 bases. The CDR3 is 14 residues long. Per germline, CDR1 KGHSH and CDR2 LQKENI. The ends lost 0 bases at V and 11 bases at J; junction bases unmatched: 9. The CDR3 is CASSPPGTAGRAFF. DNA of the CDR3: TGTGCCAGCTCACCACCCGGGACAGCCGGACGTGCTTTCTTT.

This clonotype was picked up a small number of times. The chain has TRBV9 and TRBJ2-1; D perhaps matches TRBD2 (6 bases). CDR3 size: 16 residues. In germline, CDR1 is SGDLS, CDR2 YYNGEE. V gave up 0 bases and J gave up 0 bases, with 10 bases separating them. CDR3 amino acids: CASSVAAGFSYNEQFF. The CDR3 DNA is TGTGCCAGCAGCGTAGCTGCGGGATTCTCCTACAATGAGCAGTTCTTC.

The V gene is TRBV9, the J gene TRBJ1-2; 9 bases are shared with TRBD1. Germline V gene lookup returns CDR1 SGDLS and CDR2 YYNGEE. The CDR3 is 13 residues long. V gave up 2 bases and J gave up 8 bases; unmatched junction bases: 4. The CDR3 reads CASSVGTGQGYTF. For the CDR3, the DNA is TGTGCCAGCAGCGTCGGGACAGGGCAGGGCTACACCTTC.

This clonotype has more than one count but fewer than ten. This rearrangement joins TRBV25-1 to TRBJ1-4; D is perhaps TRBD1 (5 bases). The V gene lost 2 bases and the J gene lost 6 bases, with 13 bases spanning the gap. CDR1 is MGHDK and CDR2 is SYGVNS in the germline V gene. CDR3 length: 15 amino acids. The CDR3 sequence: CASSERQGLDEKLFF. The CDR3 DNA sequence: TGTGCCAGCAGTGAACGCCAGGGCTTGGATGAAAAACTGTTTTTT. Looking up the rest from reference TRBV25-1 and TRBJ1-4 gives the full variable domain: EADIYQTPRYLVIGTGKKITLECSQTMGHDKMYWYQQDPGMELHLIHYSYGVNSTEKGDLSSESTVSRIRTEHFPLTLESARPSHTSQYLCASSERQGLDEKLFFGSGTQLSVL.

The J gene is TRBJ1-5, the V gene TRBV4-3, with D uncertain. The germline CDR1 and CDR2 sequences are LGHNA and YSLEER. This CDR3 is built from 14 residues. The ends were cut back, 1 base at V and 7 bases at J, with 11 bases in the middle. CDR3 residues: CASSQGGLGQPQHF. The DNA for the CDR3 is TGCGCCAGCAGCCAAGGCGGACTGGGCCAGCCCCAGCATTTT.

This rearrangement joins TRBV6-6 to TRBJ2-7; 8 bases line up with TRBD1. The germline CDR1 and CDR2 sequences are MNHNY and SVGAGI (reference sequence). The CDR3 runs 15 residues. The V segment lost 7 bases and the J segment 0 bases; nucleotides outside the gene matches: 8. CDR3 nucleotides: TGTGCCAGCAATCAGGGGGCAACGTTCTCCTACGAGCAGTACTTC. Translating it yields CASNQGATFSYEQYF.

The chain has TRBV6-2 or TRBV6-3 and TRBJ2-1; 9 positions match TRBD2. The V segment lost 6 bases and the J segment 9 bases; nucleotides outside the gene matches: 9. Germline CDR1 and CDR2: MNHEY and SVGEGT. This CDR3 spans 14 amino acids. The DNA of the CDR3 is TGTGCCAGCAGACCGGGACTAGCTATTAGTGAGCAGTTCTTC. Protein sequence: CASRPGLAISEQFF.

The sample holds one count of this clonotype. V usage is TRBV27 and J usage is TRBJ2-3, with 7 positions matching TRBD2. The CDR3 is made up of 15 amino acids. V gave up 4 bases and J gave up 2 bases; unmatched junction bases: 6. Germline values: CDR1 MNHEY, CDR2 SMNVEV (reference sequence). CDR3 region: CASSSNSGVTDTQYF. CDR3 nucleotides: TGTGCCAGCAGTTCGAACAGCGGGGTCACAGATACGCAGTATTTT.

This clonotype was seen a handful of times. This rearrangement joins TRBV5-1 to TRBJ2-7; D remains unclear. V was clipped by 4 bases and J by 7 bases, with 15 bases between them. Germline V gene lookup returns CDR1 SGHRS and CDR2 YFSETQ. The CDR3 is 13 amino acids. The CDR3 region is CASSQTLSGEQYF. The CDR3, as DNA: TGCGCCAGCAGCCAAACTCTATCGGGTGAGCAGTACTTC.

The V and J genes are TRBV4-1 and TRBJ2-3; D ambiguous. The ends were cut back, 0 bases at V and 3 bases at J, with 16 bases in the middle. CDR3 length: 17 residues. CDR1 MGHRA and CDR2 YSYEKL come from the germline V gene. CDR3 amino acids: CASSQDEGSLVTDTQYF. The CDR3 nucleotides are TGCGCCAGCAGCCAAGATGAAGGGTCTTTAGTAACAGATACGCAGTATTTT.

The CDR3 DNA follows: TGTGCCAGCAGTGTATTGGAGCCTCGCACAGATACGCAGTATTTT. Encoded protein: CASSVLEPRTDTQYF. V is TRBV6-1 and J is TRBJ2-3; D gene ambiguous. The CDR3 has 15 residues. In germline, CDR1 is MNHNS, CDR2 SASEGT. Deletions cut 4 bases from V and 1 base from J, with 12 bases between.

This clonotype was counted between two and nine times. V usage is TRBV12-3 or TRBV12-4 and J usage is TRBJ2-1, with D perhaps assigned TRBD1 or TRBD2 (7 bases each). Trimming removed 5 bases at V and 9 bases at J, with 20 bases between. The CDR3 spans 15 residues. CDR3 DNA: TGTGCCAGCAGTCTTGACAGGGAGATAGCGGGTGAGCAGTTCTTC. This encodes CASSLDREIAGEQFF.

The V and J genes are TRBV7-3 and TRBJ2-2; tentative D call: TRBD1 (6 bases). Germline CDR1 is SGHTA and CDR2 is FQGTGA. The CDR3 contains 15 residues. The V end lost 5 bases, the J end lost 6 bases, and 16 bases lay between the germline ends. CDR3 sequence reads: CASSLLGSGAGELFF. CDR3 sequence (DNA): TGTGCCAGCAGCCTCCTCGGCTCAGGGGCCGGGGAGCTGTTTTTT. Full variable domain (remainder filled in from reference TRBV7-3 and TRBJ2-2): GAGVSQTPSNKVTEKGKYVELRCDPISGHTALYWYRQSLGQGPEFLIYFQGTGAADDSGLPNDRFFAVRPEGSVSTLKIQRTERGDSAVYLCASSLLGSGAGELFFGEGSRLTVL.